This TCR beta chain was recovered during a study of blood T cell repertoires in COVID-19. Across the study: Samples came from the United States, Italy and Spain, spanning acute and convalescent COVID-19. The analysed material was cDNA or gDNA that came from T cells, B-cell-depleted T cells, or PBMCs.

In the authors' methods: It was from reference gene primer amplification that nucleated cell counts were estimated. Assay used: immunoSEQ multiplex PCR; TCRdb lists only in-frame clones, some missing. The D gene and trimming were derived from the DNA, and the V and J assignments and clone size from that table. The table has some 180,000 clones, about 85% seen once. Followed longitudinally, the Seattle patients had been enrolled during active infection. This clone showed up just once. With 3 bases removed from V and 7 bases from J, the gap between germline ends came to 18 bases. Germline V CDR1 and CDR2: MNHNS, SASEGT. This CDR3 contains 15 residues.

This chain joins TRBV6-1 and TRBJ1-2; no clear D. The receptor was isolated from an elderly woman with COVID-19, enrolled during active disease. Sequencing input: peripheral blood. The CDR3 here is CASSDGVAGSRGYTF. The CDR3 bases are TGTGCCAGCAGTGATGGGGTTGCCGGGAGTCGTGGCTACACCTTC.